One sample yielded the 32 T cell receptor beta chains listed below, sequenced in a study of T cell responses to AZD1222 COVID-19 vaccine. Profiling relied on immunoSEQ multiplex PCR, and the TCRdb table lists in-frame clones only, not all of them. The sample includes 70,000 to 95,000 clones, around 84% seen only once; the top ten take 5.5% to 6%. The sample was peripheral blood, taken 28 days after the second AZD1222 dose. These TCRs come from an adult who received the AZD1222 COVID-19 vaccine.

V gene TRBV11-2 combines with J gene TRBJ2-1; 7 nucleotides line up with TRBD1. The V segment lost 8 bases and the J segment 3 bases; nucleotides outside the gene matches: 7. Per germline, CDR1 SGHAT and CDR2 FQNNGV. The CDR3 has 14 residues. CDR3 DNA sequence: TGTGCCAGCGGAACTAGGGGGCTCTACAATGAGCAGTTCTTC. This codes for CASGTRGLYNEQFF.

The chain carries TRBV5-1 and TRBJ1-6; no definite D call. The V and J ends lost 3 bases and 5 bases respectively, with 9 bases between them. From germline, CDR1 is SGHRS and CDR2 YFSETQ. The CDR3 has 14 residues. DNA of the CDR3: TGCGCCAGCAGCTCCGCCTCAGATAATTCACCCCTCCACTTT. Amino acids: CASSSASDNSPLHF.

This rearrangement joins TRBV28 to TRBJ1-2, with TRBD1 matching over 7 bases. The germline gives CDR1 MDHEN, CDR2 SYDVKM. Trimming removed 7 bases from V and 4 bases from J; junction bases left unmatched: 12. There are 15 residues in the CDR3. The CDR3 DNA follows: TGTGCCAGCACTATTAACCGGGGACAGACCTATGGCTACACCTTC. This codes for CASTINRGQTYGYTF.

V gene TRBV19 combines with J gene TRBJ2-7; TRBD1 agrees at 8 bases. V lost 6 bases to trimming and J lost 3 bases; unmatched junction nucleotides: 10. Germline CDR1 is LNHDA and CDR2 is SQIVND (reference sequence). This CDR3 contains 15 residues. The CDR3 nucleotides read TGTGCCAGTAGCTCAGACAGGGGAAGGGGCTACGAGCAGTACTTC. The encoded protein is CASSSDRGRGYEQYF.

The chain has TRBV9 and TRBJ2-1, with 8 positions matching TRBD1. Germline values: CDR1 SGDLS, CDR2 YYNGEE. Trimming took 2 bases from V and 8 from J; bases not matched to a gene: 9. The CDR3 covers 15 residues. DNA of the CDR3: TGTGCCAGCAGCGTTCTTGGACAGGGAAACGATGAGCAGTTCTTC. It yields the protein CASSVLGQGNDEQFF.

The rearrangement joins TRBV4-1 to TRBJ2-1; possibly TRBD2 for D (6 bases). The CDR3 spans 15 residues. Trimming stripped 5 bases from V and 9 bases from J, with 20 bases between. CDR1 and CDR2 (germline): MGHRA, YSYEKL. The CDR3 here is CASSSKSLGGIEQFF. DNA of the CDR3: TGCGCCAGCAGCTCCAAGAGTTTAGGAGGGATTGAGCAGTTCTTC.

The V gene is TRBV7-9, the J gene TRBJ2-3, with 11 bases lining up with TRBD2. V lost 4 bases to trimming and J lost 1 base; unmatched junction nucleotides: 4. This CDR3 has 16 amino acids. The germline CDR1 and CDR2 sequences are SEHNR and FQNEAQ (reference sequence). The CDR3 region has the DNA TGTGCCAGCAGCTCGACTAGCGGGGACGGCACAGATACGCAGTATTTT. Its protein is CASSSTSGDGTDTQYF.

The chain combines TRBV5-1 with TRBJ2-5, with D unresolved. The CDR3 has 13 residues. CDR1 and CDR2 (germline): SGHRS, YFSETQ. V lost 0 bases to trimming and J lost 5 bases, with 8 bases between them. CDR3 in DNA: TGCGCCAGCAGCTTGGAGGTATACGAGACCCAGTACTTC. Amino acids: CASSLEVYETQYF.

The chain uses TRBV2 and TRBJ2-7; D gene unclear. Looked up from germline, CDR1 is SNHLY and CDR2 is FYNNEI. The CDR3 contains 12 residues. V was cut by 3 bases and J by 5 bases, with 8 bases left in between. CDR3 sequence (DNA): TGTGCCAGCAGTGAGGTGGGCAACGAGCAGTACTTC. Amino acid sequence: CASSEVGNEQYF.

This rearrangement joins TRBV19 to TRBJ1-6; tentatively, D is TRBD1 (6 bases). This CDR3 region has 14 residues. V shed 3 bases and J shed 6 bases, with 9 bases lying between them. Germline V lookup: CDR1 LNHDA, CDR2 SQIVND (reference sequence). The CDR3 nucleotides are TGTGCCAGTAGTATGACCAGGGGTAATTCACCCCTCCACTTT. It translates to CASSMTRGNSPLHF.

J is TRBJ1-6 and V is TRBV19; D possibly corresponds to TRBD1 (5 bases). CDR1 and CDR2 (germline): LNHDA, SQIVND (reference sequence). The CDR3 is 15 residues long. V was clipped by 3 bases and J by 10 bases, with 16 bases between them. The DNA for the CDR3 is TGTGCCAGTAGTATCCCGGGGGGAAGAGGATCACCCCTCCACTTT. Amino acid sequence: CASSIPGGRGSPLHF.

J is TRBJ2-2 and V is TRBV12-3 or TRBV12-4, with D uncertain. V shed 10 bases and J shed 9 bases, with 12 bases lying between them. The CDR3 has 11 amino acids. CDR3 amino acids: CATQIGRELFF. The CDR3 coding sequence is TGTGCCACCCAAATTGGCCGGGAGCTGTTTTTT.

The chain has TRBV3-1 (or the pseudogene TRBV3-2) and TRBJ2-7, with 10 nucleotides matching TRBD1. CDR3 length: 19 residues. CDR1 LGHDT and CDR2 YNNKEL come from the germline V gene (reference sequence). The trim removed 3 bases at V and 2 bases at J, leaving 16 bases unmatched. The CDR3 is CASSQGPGQGRRQAYEQYF. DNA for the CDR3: TGTGCCAGCAGCCAGGGCCCGGGACAGGGGAGAAGACAGGCCTACGAGCAGTACTTC.

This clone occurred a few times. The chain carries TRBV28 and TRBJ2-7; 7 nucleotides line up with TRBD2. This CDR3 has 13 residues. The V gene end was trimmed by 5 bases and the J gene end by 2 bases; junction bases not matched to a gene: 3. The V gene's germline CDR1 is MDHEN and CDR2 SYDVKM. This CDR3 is CASSPGGTYEQYF. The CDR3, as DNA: TGTGCCAGCAGTCCCGGGGGGACCTACGAGCAGTACTTC.

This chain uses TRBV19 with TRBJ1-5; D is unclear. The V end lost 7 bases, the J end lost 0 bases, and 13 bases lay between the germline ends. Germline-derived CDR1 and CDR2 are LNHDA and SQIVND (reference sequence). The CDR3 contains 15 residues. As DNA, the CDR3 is TGTGCCAGTACCCGGCCCGGTATTAGCAATCAGCCCCAGCATTTT. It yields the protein CASTRPGISNQPQHF.

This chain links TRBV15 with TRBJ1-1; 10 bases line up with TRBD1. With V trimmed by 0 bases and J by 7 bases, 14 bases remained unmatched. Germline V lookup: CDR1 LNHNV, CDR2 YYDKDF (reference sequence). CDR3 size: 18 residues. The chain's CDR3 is CATSRERRPGQGTNEAFF. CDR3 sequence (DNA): TGTGCCACCAGCAGAGAGAGGAGACCGGGACAGGGGACGAATGAAGCTTTCTTT.

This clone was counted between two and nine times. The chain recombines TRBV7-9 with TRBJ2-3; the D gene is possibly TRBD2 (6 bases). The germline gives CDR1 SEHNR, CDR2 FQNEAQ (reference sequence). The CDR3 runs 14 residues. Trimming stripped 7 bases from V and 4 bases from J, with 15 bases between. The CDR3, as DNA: TGTGCCAGCACGGGTTGGAGGGGCGCAGATACGCAGTATTTT. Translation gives CASTGWRGADTQYF.

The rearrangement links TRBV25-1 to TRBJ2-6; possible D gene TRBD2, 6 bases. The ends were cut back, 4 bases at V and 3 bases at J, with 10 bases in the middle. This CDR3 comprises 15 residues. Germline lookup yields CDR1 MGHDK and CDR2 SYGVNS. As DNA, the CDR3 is TGTGCCAGCAGTGCGCGGGGCTATGGGGCCAACGTCCTGACTTTC. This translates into CASSARGYGANVLTF.

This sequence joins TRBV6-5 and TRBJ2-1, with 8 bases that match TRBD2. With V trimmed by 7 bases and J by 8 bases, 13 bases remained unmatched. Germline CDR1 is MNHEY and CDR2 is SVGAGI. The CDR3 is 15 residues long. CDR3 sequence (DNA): TGTGCCAGCACCCCGGGGGACGCCGGGGGGGATGAGCAGTTCTTC. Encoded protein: CASTPGDAGGDEQFF.

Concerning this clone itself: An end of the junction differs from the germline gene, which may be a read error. The CDR3 loop is CASRLPIAGENTGELFF. The CDR3 nucleotides are TGTGCTAGCAGGTTACCGATAGCGGGGGAGAACACCGGGGAGCTGTTTTTT. The chain joins TRBV7-7 to TRBJ2-2; TRBD2 matches 9 bases. Germline V gives CDR1 SSHAT, CDR2 FNYEAQ (reference sequence). There are 17 residues in the CDR3.

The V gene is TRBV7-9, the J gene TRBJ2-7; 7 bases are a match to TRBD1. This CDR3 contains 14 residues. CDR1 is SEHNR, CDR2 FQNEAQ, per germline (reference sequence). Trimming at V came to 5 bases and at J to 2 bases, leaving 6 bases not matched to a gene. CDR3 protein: CASSQPGQTYEQYF. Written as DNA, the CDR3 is TGTGCCAGCAGCCAACCGGGACAGACCTACGAGCAGTACTTC.

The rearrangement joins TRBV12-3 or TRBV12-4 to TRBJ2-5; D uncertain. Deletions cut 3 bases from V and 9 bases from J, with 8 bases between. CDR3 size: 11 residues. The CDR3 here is CASSFGEAQYF. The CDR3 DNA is TGTGCCAGCAGTTTTGGCGAGGCCCAGTACTTC.

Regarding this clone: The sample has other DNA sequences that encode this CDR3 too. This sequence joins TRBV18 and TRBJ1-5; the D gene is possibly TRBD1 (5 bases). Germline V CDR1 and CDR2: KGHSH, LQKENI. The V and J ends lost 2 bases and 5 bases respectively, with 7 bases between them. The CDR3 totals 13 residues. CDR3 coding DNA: TGTGCCAGCTCACCAGGCAGGGATCAGCCCCAGCATTTT. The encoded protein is CASSPGRDQPQHF.

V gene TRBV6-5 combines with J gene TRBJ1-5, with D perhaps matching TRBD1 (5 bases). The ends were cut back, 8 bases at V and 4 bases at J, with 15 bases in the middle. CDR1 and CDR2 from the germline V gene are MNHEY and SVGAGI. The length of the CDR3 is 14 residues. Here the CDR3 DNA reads TGTGCCAGCGGCACAGGACACGATAATCAGCCCCAGCATTTT. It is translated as CASGTGHDNQPQHF.

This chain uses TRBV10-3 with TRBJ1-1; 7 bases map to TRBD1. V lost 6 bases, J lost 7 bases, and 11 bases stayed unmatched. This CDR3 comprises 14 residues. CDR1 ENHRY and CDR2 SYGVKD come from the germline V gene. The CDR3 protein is CAIRTGNSGGEAFF. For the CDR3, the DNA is TGTGCCATCAGGACAGGGAACTCGGGCGGTGAAGCTTTCTTT.

CDR3 sequence (DNA): TGTGCCAGCAGCCTCCGGGACAGGGAGTCACCCCTCCACTTT. Translating gives CASSLRDRESPLHF. The J gene is TRBJ1-6, the V gene TRBV6-4, with 9 bases lining up with TRBD1. Germline V gene lookup returns CDR1 MRHNA and CDR2 SNTAGT. V lost 6 bases, J lost 10 bases, and 7 bases stayed unmatched. The CDR3 runs to 14 residues.

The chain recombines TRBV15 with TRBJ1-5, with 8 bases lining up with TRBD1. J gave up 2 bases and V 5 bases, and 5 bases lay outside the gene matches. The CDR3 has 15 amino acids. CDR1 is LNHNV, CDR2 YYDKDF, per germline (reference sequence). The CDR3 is CATSGTDRGNQPQHF. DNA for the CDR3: TGTGCCACCAGCGGGACGGACAGGGGCAATCAGCCCCAGCATTTT.

The CDR3 DNA sequence: TGCAGCGTATTCGGGACAGGCCAACACTATGGCTACACCTTC. It is translated as CSVFGTGQHYGYTF. This chain uses TRBV29-1 with TRBJ1-2, with 8 bases that match TRBD1. Germline assignment: CDR1 SQVTM and CDR2 ANQGSEA. The V and J ends lost 6 bases and 3 bases, in that order; junction bases with no gene match: 9. The CDR3 spans 14 residues.

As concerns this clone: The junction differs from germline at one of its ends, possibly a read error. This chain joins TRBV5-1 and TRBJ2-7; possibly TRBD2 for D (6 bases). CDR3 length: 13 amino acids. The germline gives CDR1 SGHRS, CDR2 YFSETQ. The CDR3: CAGSPGGAGEQYF. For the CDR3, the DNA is TGCGCCGGCAGCCCGGGCGGGGCGGGGGAGCAGTACTTC.

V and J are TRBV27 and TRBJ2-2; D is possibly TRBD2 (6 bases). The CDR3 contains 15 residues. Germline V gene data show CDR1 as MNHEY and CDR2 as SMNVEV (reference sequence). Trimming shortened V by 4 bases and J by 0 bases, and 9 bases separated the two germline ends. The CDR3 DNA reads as TGTGCCAGCAGTTGGTTAGCGGCGAACACCGGGGAGCTGTTTTTT. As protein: CASSWLAANTGELFF.

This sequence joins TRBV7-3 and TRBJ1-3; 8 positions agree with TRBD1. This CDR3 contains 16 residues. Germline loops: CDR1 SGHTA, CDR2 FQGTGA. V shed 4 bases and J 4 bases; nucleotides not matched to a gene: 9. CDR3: CASSSLGQGAGNTIYF. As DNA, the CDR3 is TGTGCCAGCAGCTCCCTAGGGCAGGGGGCCGGAAACACCATATATTTT. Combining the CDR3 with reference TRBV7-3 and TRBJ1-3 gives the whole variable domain GAGVSQTPSNKVTEKGKYVELRCDPISGHTALYWYRQSLGQGPEFLIYFQGTGAADDSGLPNDRFFAVRPEGSVSTLKIQRTERGDSAVYLCASSSLGQGAGNTIYFGEGSWLTVV.

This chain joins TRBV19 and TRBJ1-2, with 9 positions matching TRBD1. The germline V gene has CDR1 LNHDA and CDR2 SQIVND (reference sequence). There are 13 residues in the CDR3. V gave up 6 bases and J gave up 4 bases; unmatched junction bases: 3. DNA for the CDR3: TGTGCCAGTAGCCTGGACAGGGGCTATGGCTACACCTTC. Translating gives CASSLDRGYGYTF. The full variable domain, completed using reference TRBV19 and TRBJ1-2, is DGGITQSPKYLFRKEGQNVTLSCEQNLNHDAMYWYRQDPGQGLRLIYYSQIVNDFQKGDIAEGYSVSREKKESFPLTVTSAQKNPTAFYLCASSLDRGYGYTFGSGTRLTVV.